These 18 T cell receptor beta chains were sequenced from one sample in a study of immune heterogeneity within non-small cell lung tumors. Samples each supplied around 630 ng of bulk tumor genomic DNA as template. Taken during surgery, several biopsies per primary tumor were spaced as far apart as possible within the tumor mass. Newly diagnosed with untreated non-small cell lung cancer, the patients underwent curative surgery. Using 32 V and 13 J primers, multiplex PCR amplified TCR beta CDR3. A single record per CDR3 protein comes from TCRdb applying MiXCR to the multiplex PCR reads. The repertoire consists of 13,000 or so distinct CDR3 sequences, with 20% to 25% occurring once and the leading ten covering roughly 12%. The specimen was lung tumor tissue. All receptors come from a man between 45 and 60 years old with non-small cell lung cancer.

There are many counts of this clonotype. The chain links TRBV19 to TRBJ2-2, with TRBD1 matching 10 bases. Per germline, CDR1 LNHDA and CDR2 SQIVND (reference sequence). This CDR3 is 14 amino acids long. V lost 10 bases and J lost 4; bases outside the gene matches: 6. The CDR3: CATRDRGVTGELFF. The DNA of the CDR3 is TGTGCCACCCGGGACAGGGGCGTCACCGGGGAGCTGTTTTTT.

Notes on this clonotype: As the CDR3 is not closed by the conserved phenylalanine or tryptophan, this likely results from a read error. The DNA is omitted, as the CDR3 cannot be located on it reliably, and the CDR3 follows TCRdb's listing. This rearrangement joins TRBV7-9 to TRBJ2-1; the table's D call TRBD2 went unverified against the DNA. The germline gives CDR1 SEHNR, CDR2 FQNEAQ (reference sequence). Inclusive of both ends, the CDR3 amounts to 17 amino acids. Here the CDR3 reads CASSSGTSGISFNEVFL.

The table lists this clonotype with many counts. V and J are TRBV19 and TRBJ1-1; D is unresolved. CDR3 size: 15 residues. The V gene lost 3 bases and the J gene lost 0 bases, with 11 bases spanning the gap. Germline V gene sequence: CDR1 LNHDA, CDR2 SQIVND (reference sequence). CDR3 DNA sequence: TGTGCCAGTAGTATTGAGGCGGGAATGAACACTGAAGCTTTCTTT. This codes for CASSIEAGMNTEAFF.

At least ten counts were recorded for this clonotype. This sequence joins TRBV4-1 and TRBJ2-2, with D unresolved. The CDR3 runs to 15 residues. Trimming removed 1 base at V and 0 bases at J, with 6 bases between. CDR1 is MGHRA, CDR2 YSYEKL, per germline. The CDR3 region has the DNA TGCGCCAGCAGCCAAGTATATCCGAACACCGGGGAGCTGTTTTTT. This codes for CASSQVYPNTGELFF.

The CDR3 bases are TGTGCCAGCAGTGAAGGCAGCTACCACACAGATACGCAGTATTTT. Translated: CASSEGSYHTDTQYF. The chain is built from TRBV6-1 and TRBJ2-3; D not resolved. Trimming pared 1 base from V and 2 bases from J, leaving 10 bases between. In germline, CDR1 is MNHNS, CDR2 SASEGT. The CDR3 runs to 15 residues.

Turning to this clonotype: A clone one base away is much larger, so this may be a read error. Given the absence of the conserved phenylalanine or tryptophan at the CDR3 end, a read error is likely. The CDR3 here is CASSQDRGPYNEQFL. CDR3 coding DNA: TGTGCCAGCAGCCAGGACAGGGGGCCCTACAATGAGCAGTTCCTC. V gene TRBV14 combines with J gene TRBJ2-1; 11 positions match TRBD1. Trimming at V came to 3 bases and at J to 2 bases, leaving 0 bases not matched to a gene. The germline V gene encodes CDR1 SGHDN and CDR2 FVKESK. This CDR3 contains 15 residues.

This clonotype was seen ten or more times. This sequence joins TRBV20-1 and TRBJ1-2; D uncertain. The CDR3 extends over 15 amino acids. With 6 bases removed from V and 8 bases from J, the gap between germline ends came to 25 bases. Germline CDR1 reads DFQATT; CDR2 reads SNEGSKA (reference sequence). The DNA for the CDR3 is TGCAGTGCGCCTGGCGGAGGAATTACTCAGAGCGGCTACACCTTC. This sequence encodes CSAPGGGITQSGYTF.

Regarding this clonotype: The germline gene is not matched at one end of the junction; a read error may be the cause. The genes are TRBV6-1 and TRBJ2-6; D might be TRBD1 (6 bases). The CDR3 is made up of 15 amino acids. Germline V gene lookup returns CDR1 MNHNS and CDR2 SASEGT. The CDR3 region has the DNA TGTGCCAGCAGCAAGACAGGTGTCCGGGCCAACGTCCTGGCTTTC. Protein sequence: CASSKTGVRANVLAF.

This clonotype showed up many times. This chain joins TRBV11-2 and TRBJ1-1; no firm D call. The germline CDR1 and CDR2 sequences are SGHAT and FQNNGV. The CDR3 covers 13 residues. Trimming left V 5 bases short and J 1 base short, with 8 bases between. CDR3 DNA: TGTGCCAGCAGCCGTATGCCGAACACTGAAGCTTTCTTT. Residues: CASSRMPNTEAFF.

The chain couples TRBV18 to TRBJ1-2, with 7 nucleotides matching TRBD1. V lost 4 bases and J lost 6; bases outside the gene matches: 2. This CDR3 region has 12 residues. The germline V gene has CDR1 KGHSH and CDR2 LQKENI. The CDR3 is CASSLTGDGYTF. CDR3 coding DNA: TGTGCCAGCTCACTTACAGGGGATGGCTACACCTTC.

This clonotype rates as medium-sized (0.01 to 0.1%). The chain joins TRBV28 to TRBJ2-7; TRBD2 agrees at 7 bases. With V trimmed by 6 bases and J by 0 bases, 2 bases remained unmatched. CDR3 length equals 13 residues. The germline gives CDR1 MDHEN, CDR2 SYDVKM. The CDR3 loop reads CASRRGSSYEQYF. The CDR3 DNA reads as TGTGCCAGCAGGCGGGGGAGCTCCTACGAGCAGTACTTC.

This clonotype was counted at least ten times. This chain uses TRBV20-1 with TRBJ1-1; the match to TRBD1 covers 9 bases. The CDR3 has 16 residues. The germline V gene has CDR1 DFQATT and CDR2 SNEGSKA (reference sequence). The V segment lost 0 bases and the J segment 2 bases; nucleotides outside the gene matches: 7. CDR3: CSARDPGTGRNTEAFF. The CDR3 nucleotides are TGCAGTGCTAGAGATCCCGGGACAGGGAGAAACACTGAAGCTTTCTTT.

This clonotype was observed a few times. A junction end diverges from the germline sequence, so it may reflect a read error. The DNA for the CDR3 is TGCAGTACTAGAGAAGCCTCCTGGACAGATACGCAGTATTTT. Translated, it gives CSTREASWTDTQYF. This rearrangement joins TRBV20-1 to TRBJ2-3, with D perhaps TRBD2 (5 bases). This CDR3 has 14 amino acids. Germline CDR1 is DFQATT and CDR2 is SNEGSKA (reference sequence).

This clonotype was recorded many times. This sequence joins TRBV7-9 and TRBJ2-1; D is undetermined. CDR3 length equals 16 residues. Trimming left V 7 bases short and J 3 bases short, with 19 bases between. Germline values: CDR1 SEHNR, CDR2 FQNEAQ (reference sequence). This CDR3 is CASNQLAVGIYNEQFF. CDR3 nucleotides: TGTGCCAGCAACCAATTGGCTGTAGGTATCTACAATGAGCAGTTCTTC.

This clonotype was recorded at least ten times. V and J are TRBV10-3 and TRBJ2-5; 10 positions agree with TRBD2. This CDR3 contains 14 residues. CDR1 is ENHRY and CDR2 is SYGVKD in the germline V gene. The V gene end was trimmed by 6 bases and the J gene end by 5 bases; junction bases not matched to a gene: 6. The CDR3 nucleotides read TGTGCCATCAGCAGCGGGGGGGCTGGGGAGACCCAGTACTTC. It translates to CAISSGGAGETQYF.

The CDR3 reads CTTGERSSYEQYF. The CDR3 region has the DNA TGTACCACAGGGGAGCGGAGCTCTTACGAGCAGTACTTC. The chain employs TRBV5-4 and TRBJ2-7, with 7 bases matching TRBD1. Germline lookup yields CDR1 SGHNT and CDR2 YYREEE (reference sequence). The CDR3 covers 13 residues.

This clonotype has at least ten counts. The rearrangement uses TRBV28 and TRBJ1-4, with 7 bases matching TRBD1. V dropped 6 bases and J dropped 0; count of bases not matched to a gene: 10. Germline CDR1 and CDR2: MDHEN and SYDVKM. This CDR3 has 17 residues. The CDR3 DNA is TGTGCCAGCAGCTATACATCCCAGGGGGCAACTAATGAAAAACTGTTTTTT. Translation gives CASSYTSQGATNEKLFF.

Only a few counts were recorded for this clonotype. The chain employs TRBV20-1 and TRBJ2-5; perhaps TRBD1 as D (5 bases). Trimming took 2 bases from V and 2 from J, leaving 15 bases between them. The CDR3 is made up of 15 amino acids. CDR1 and CDR2 from the germline V gene are DFQATT and SNEGSKA (reference sequence). CDR3 coding DNA: TGCAGTGCTAGAACTACTTGGGGCGGACAAGAGACCCAGTACTTC. This codes for CSARTTWGGQETQYF.